These 8 T cell receptor beta chains originate from one sample sequenced in a study of human T cells and chemical hapten exposure. Documented time point: pre-sensitization, week 0. Stated treatment: therapeutic diphenylcyclopropenone sensitization with weekly scalp DPC. TCRdb used MiXCR to reprocess the RACE reads, holding one entry per CDR3 protein. The sample yields fewer than 300,000 distinct CDR3 sequences, over 7.5% seen once. Source: whole blood, taken in connection with sensitization to the hapten diphenylcyclopropenone (DPC). These TCRs come from a man aged 18 to 35 with alopecia areata. Some clones in this sample may be carry-over from other donors' samples.

In this sample, this clonotype turned up a few times. This chain uses TRBV6-6 with TRBJ2-6; D gene ambiguous. Trimming stripped 2 bases from V and 1 base from J, with 9 bases between. This CDR3 has 16 amino acids. The germline CDR1 and CDR2 sequences are MNHNY and SVGAGI (reference sequence). The CDR3 DNA is TGTGCCAGCAGTTACCAAGGGCGGTCTGGGGCCAACGTCCTGACTTTC. It specifies CASSYQGRSGANVLTF.

This clonotype was picked up a small number of times. The chain couples TRBV19 to TRBJ2-1; 10 bases align to TRBD2. V shed 9 bases, J shed 0 bases, and the junction held 5 bases outside the gene matches. The CDR3 covers 15 residues. CDR1 is LNHDA and CDR2 is SQIVND in the germline V gene (reference sequence). This chain's CDR3 is CASKRGGSSYNEQFF. The CDR3 DNA reads TGTGCCAGCAAGCGGGGGGGTAGCTCCTACAATGAGCAGTTCTTC.

CDR3 in amino acids: CASSPTTGMNTEAFF. CDR3 coding DNA: TGCGCCAGCAGCCCAACGACAGGGATGAACACTGAAGCTTTCTTT. The V and J genes are TRBV5-1 and TRBJ1-1; 7 nucleotides match TRBD1. V lost 4 bases to trimming and J lost 0 bases; unmatched junction nucleotides: 6. The CDR3 contains 15 residues. Looked up from germline, CDR1 is SGHRS and CDR2 is YFSETQ.

A few counts support this clonotype. The V call is TRBV11-2, the J call TRBJ2-1; 8 bases are shared with TRBD1. This CDR3 is 16 amino acids long. CDR1 SGHAT and CDR2 FQNNGV come from the germline V gene. V lost 4 bases to trimming and J lost 6 bases; unmatched junction nucleotides: 11. CDR3 in amino acids: CASSSWTGLASNEQFF. The CDR3 DNA follows: TGTGCCAGCAGCTCTTGGACAGGGCTAGCGAGCAATGAGCAGTTCTTC.

This clonotype was detected many times. The chain is built from TRBV4-3 and TRBJ2-7, with D perhaps matching TRBD1 or TRBD2 (5 bases each). V lost 1 base and J 9 bases, leaving 16 bases between the germline ends. Germline lookup yields CDR1 LGHNA and CDR2 YSLEER. The CDR3 runs 14 residues. The CDR3 sequence is CASSQVGGYGAQYF. The DNA for the CDR3 is TGCGCCAGCAGCCAAGTAGGAGGTTACGGGGCGCAGTACTTC.

This clonotype was counted between two and nine times. This chain uses TRBV7-8 with TRBJ2-3; 8 positions agree with TRBD1. The V gene's germline CDR1 is SGHVS and CDR2 FQNEAQ. The CDR3 consists of 15 residues. V lost 7 bases and J lost 3; bases outside the gene matches: 9. CDR3 sequence (DNA): TGTGCCAGCACCCGTACAGGGGGGCTTACAGATACGCAGTATTTT. Its translation is CASTRTGGLTDTQYF.

The chain uses TRBV4-1 and TRBJ2-3; D not certain. The CDR3 sequence is 13 residues long. Germline lookup yields CDR1 MGHRA and CDR2 YSYEKL. Trimming took 1 base from V and 5 from J, leaving 7 bases between them. This chain's CDR3 is CASSQAIVDTQYF. In DNA, the CDR3 is TGCGCCAGCAGCCAAGCCATTGTAGATACGCAGTATTTT.

There are a few counts of this clonotype. The J gene is TRBJ1-1, the V gene TRBV10-3; a possible D gene is TRBD1 (6 bases). The germline V and J ends were trimmed by 4 bases and 6 bases, with 12 bases remaining between them. CDR1 is ENHRY, CDR2 SYGVKD, per germline. CDR3 length equals 13 residues. DNA of the CDR3: TGTGCCATCAGTGGGAACAGGGACGCTGAAGCTTTCTTT. It encodes CAISGNRDAEAFF.